A single sample gave rise to the 21 T cell receptor beta chains below, sequenced in a study of T cells in Graves' hyperthyroidism and ophthalmopathy. RNA transcripts provided the source from which TCR beta CDR3 regions were amplified. First-round RT-PCR with HTBI primers amplified the TCR CDR3 region. TCRdb re-called the multiplex PCR reads through MiXCR, storing one row per CDR3 protein. The data show approximately 400,000 distinct CDR3 sequences, 14% seen once. The sequenced sample consisted of blood. The receptors stem from a woman in her sixties or seventies with Graves' hyperthyroidism.

Only a few counts were recorded for this clonotype. The chain has TRBV10-3 and TRBJ1-2; D is ambiguous. The V and J ends lost 11 bases and 4 bases respectively, with 17 bases between them. The CDR3 has 13 amino acids. Germline values: CDR1 ENHRY, CDR2 SYGVKD. CDR3 loop: CASGIARAYGYTF. In DNA, the CDR3 is TGTGCCTCCGGTATTGCTAGGGCCTATGGCTACACCTTC.

This chain joins TRBV10-2 and TRBJ1-1, with D possibly matching TRBD1 (6 bases). Germline CDR1 WSHSY, CDR2 SAAADI. The CDR3 runs to 13 residues. V gave up 8 bases and J gave up 1 base, with 11 bases separating them. In DNA form, the CDR3 reads TGCGCCAGCGGAGAACAGGGGAACACTGAAGCTTTCTTT. It translates to CASGEQGNTEAFF.

This clonotype has a count of ten or more. The gene calls are TRBV2 and TRBJ2-7; weak D call: TRBD1 (5 bases). V was pared by 10 bases and J by 5 bases, with 12 bases between. Looked up from germline, CDR1 is SNHLY and CDR2 is FYNNEI. This CDR3 has 11 amino acids. CDR3 protein: CATADSHEQYF. CDR3 sequence (DNA): TGTGCCACTGCTGACAGCCACGAGCAGTACTTC.

This clonotype was observed a handful of times. This chain connects TRBV9 to TRBJ2-7, with 14 nucleotides matching TRBD2. The germline V gene encodes CDR1 SGDLS and CDR2 YYNGEE. V shed 0 bases and J 6 bases; nucleotides not matched to a gene: 5. The CDR3 is 16 amino acids. CDR3: CASSVGGTSGSLEQYF. In DNA form, the CDR3 reads TGTGCCAGCAGCGTAGGAGGGACTAGCGGGAGTCTCGAGCAGTACTTC.

This clonotype has a single count. The rearrangement links TRBV20-1 to TRBJ1-1; 11 bases line up with TRBD1. Germline CDR1 reads DFQATT; CDR2 reads SNEGSKA (reference sequence). The CDR3 spans 15 residues. V lost 6 bases, J lost 1 base, and 7 bases stayed unmatched. This CDR3 reads CSASGQGAGNTEAFF. Written as DNA, the CDR3 is TGCAGTGCCTCCGGACAGGGGGCCGGGAACACTGAAGCTTTCTTT.

This clonotype was observed many times. This chain uses TRBV19 with TRBJ2-2; 8 bases agree with TRBD1. CDR3 length: 15 residues. Per germline, CDR1 LNHDA and CDR2 SQIVND (reference sequence). Trimming took 7 bases from V and 7 from J; bases not matched to a gene: 11. The CDR3 DNA is TGTGCCAGTACCCTCCAGGGGGCGCAGAGCGGGGAGCTGTTTTTT. This sequence encodes CASTLQGAQSGELFF. The full variable domain, its missing parts supplied by reference TRBV19 and TRBJ2-2, is DGGITQSPKYLFRKEGQNVTLSCEQNLNHDAMYWYRQDPGQGLRLIYYSQIVNDFQKGDIAEGYSVSREKKESFPLTVTSAQKNPTAFYLCASTLQGAQSGELFFGEGSRLTVL.

This clonotype showed up many times. The gene calls are TRBV30 and TRBJ2-7; D ambiguous. Germline loops: CDR1 GTSNPN, CDR2 SVGIG (reference sequence). CDR3 size: 11 residues. V was cut by 5 bases and J by 5 bases, with 10 bases left in between. CDR3 loop: CAWAHQDEQYF. CDR3 nucleotides: TGTGCCTGGGCCCACCAGGACGAGCAGTACTTC.

The V gene is TRBV6-1, the J gene TRBJ2-3, with TRBD2 as a possible D gene (5 bases). CDR3 length equals 15 residues. The germline gives CDR1 MNHNS, CDR2 SASEGT. V was pared by 3 bases and J by 5 bases, with 15 bases between. The CDR3 DNA reads as TGTGCCAGCAGTGACGACTCCTCAAGCGGAGATACGCAGTATTTT. It specifies CASSDDSSSGDTQYF.

About this clonotype itself: A single base separates this from a much larger clone, so it may be a read error. V gene TRBV5-4 combines with J gene TRBJ2-1; TRBD2 is a possible D gene (6 bases). Germline CDR1 and CDR2: SGHNT and YYREEE (reference sequence). Trimming left V 9 bases short and J 5 bases short, with 21 bases between. The CDR3 extends over 15 amino acids. The CDR3 nucleotides read TGTGCCACGGGGGTGGACGCCGGCTCGCACAATGAGCAGTTCTTC. This gives the protein CATGVDAGSHNEQFF.

The chain couples TRBV27 to TRBJ2-7; possibly TRBD2 for D (5 bases). From germline, CDR1 is MNHEY and CDR2 SMNVEV (reference sequence). This CDR3 has 14 amino acids. The V end was cut by 6 bases, the J end by 2 bases, with 14 bases between. CDR3 DNA: TGTGCCAGCAGGAGGAGATTGGAGGCCTACGAGCAGTACTTC. This encodes CASRRRLEAYEQYF.

V usage is TRBV20-1 and J usage is TRBJ2-2, with D possibly TRBD1 on 6 matching bases. V was trimmed by 4 bases and J by 6 bases, leaving 12 bases between them. The CDR3 has 13 residues. The germline CDR1 and CDR2 sequences are DFQATT and SNEGSKA (reference sequence). CDR3 protein: CSAKGESAGELFF. DNA of the CDR3: TGCAGTGCTAAGGGGGAGTCCGCCGGGGAGCTGTTTTTT.

Of note for this clonotype: The junction departs from the called germline gene at one end, perhaps through a read error. The chain employs TRBV7-7 and TRBJ2-3; 8 bases align to TRBD1. Per germline, CDR1 SSHAT and CDR2 FNYEAQ (reference sequence). The CDR3 extends over 18 amino acids. In nucleotides, the CDR3 is TGTGCTAGCAGCTTAGCCCCACTGACAGGGGAGGTAGCAGATACGCAGTATTTT. Translated, it gives CASSLAPLTGEVADTQYF.

The chain has TRBV5-1 and TRBJ2-5, with TRBD2 matching 14 bases. The junction had 5 bases not matched to a gene; V was cut back by 3 bases and J by 1 base. Germline assignment: CDR1 SGHRS and CDR2 YFSETQ. The CDR3 runs to 17 residues. CDR3 sequence reads: CASSSGLAGGLQETQYF. CDR3 coding DNA: TGCGCCAGCAGCTCAGGACTAGCGGGAGGACTCCAAGAGACCCAGTACTTC.

This clonotype was observed many times. This CDR3 is CASSLEPGTWELFF. The CDR3 nucleotides are TGTGCCAGCAGCTTGGAGCCGGGGACTTGGGAGCTGTTTTTT. The chain combines TRBV12-3 or TRBV12-4 with TRBJ2-2, with a possible D match to TRBD2 (6 bases). Trimming cost V 6 bases and J 9 bases, with 17 bases left between them. The CDR3 covers 14 residues.

The sample holds many counts of this clonotype. This chain joins TRBV15 and TRBJ1-1; D gene unclear. V was shortened by 4 bases and J by 4 bases, with 7 bases between the two germline ends. CDR1 is LNHNV, CDR2 YYDKDF, per germline (reference sequence). CDR3 length equals 12 residues. The CDR3 region is CATSTLGTEAFF. For the CDR3, the DNA is TGTGCCACCAGCACCCTTGGCACTGAAGCTTTCTTT.

In its sample, this clonotype was seen a few times. The chain has TRBV29-1 and TRBJ1-2, with 12 bases lining up with TRBD1. Germline-derived CDR1 and CDR2 are SQVTM and ANQGSEA. The CDR3 covers 14 residues. Trimming took 8 bases from V and 6 from J; bases not matched to a gene: 10. The CDR3 region is CSSNPGQGANGYTF. DNA of the CDR3: TGCAGCTCGAACCCGGGACAGGGGGCAAATGGCTACACCTTC.

The rearrangement joins TRBV4-1 to TRBJ1-3, with D tentatively TRBD1 (6 bases). Trimming left V 3 bases short and J 0 bases short, with 12 bases between. Germline CDR1 is MGHRA and CDR2 is YSYEKL. The CDR3 totals 16 residues. In DNA form, the CDR3 reads TGCGCCAGCAGCCAGGGGGGACAAAACTCTGGAAACACCATATATTTT. Translated: CASSQGGQNSGNTIYF.

This clonotype occurred a few times. The chain combines TRBV10-3 with TRBJ1-1; D ambiguous. Germline CDR1 and CDR2: ENHRY and SYGVKD. The length of the CDR3 is 12 residues. Trimming took off 10 bases at V and 1 base at J, with 10 bases between the two ends. The CDR3 sequence: CATSYQNTEAFF. DNA for the CDR3: TGTGCCACCTCTTATCAGAACACTGAAGCTTTCTTT.

This clonotype was seen many times. The chain carries TRBV24-1 and TRBJ2-4, with a weak D call TRBD1 (6 bases). Trimming shortened V by 4 bases and J by 8 bases, and 11 bases separated the two germline ends. The length of the CDR3 is 13 residues. Germline V lookup: CDR1 KGHDR, CDR2 SFDVKD. The CDR3 DNA reads TGTGCCACCAGTGAACCAGGGGTGGACATTCAGTACTTC. Protein sequence: CATSEPGVDIQYF.

This clonotype has a handful of counts. The chain couples TRBV7-8 to TRBJ1-5; 10 nucleotides agree with TRBD1. Unmatched junction bases numbered 6, after V lost 1 base and J lost 0 bases. The CDR3 length is 18 residues. Germline CDR1 SGHVS, CDR2 FQNEAQ. The CDR3 loop is CASSLGDRGPFSNQPQHF. The CDR3 coding sequence is TGTGCCAGCAGCTTAGGGGACAGGGGCCCCTTTAGCAATCAGCCCCAGCATTTT.

Many counts were recorded for this clonotype. The chain links TRBV12-3 or TRBV12-4 to TRBJ2-1; TRBD2 might be the D (6 bases). Trimming took off 3 bases at V and 10 bases at J, with 19 bases between the two ends. The CDR3 sequence is 15 residues long. CDR3 nucleotides: TGTGCCAGCAGTTTGGAGGGCAAGGGCGGGCACGAGCAGTTCTTC. As protein: CASSLEGKGGHEQFF.